The table lists the clone carrying this TCR beta chain with many counts. Antigen unknown. The length of the CDR3 is 13 residues. Trimming shortened V by 6 bases and J by 4 bases, and 13 bases separated the two germline ends. Germline V gene data show CDR1 as MNHEY and CDR2 as SVGEGT. This sample stems from a study of T cells after yellow fever vaccination. Overall study context: The fractions with low cell numbers were processed using SMART-Seq v4 Ultra Low Input.

The study's findings and limits: Within FACS-sorted repertoires, abundant clonotypes contaminating from the bulk population could be present. Compared with primary, the secondary response was weaker and peaked at day 5, not 15.

5'RACE template switching produced TCR cDNA carrying a universal primer site and UMIs. Each CDR3 protein gets one entry after TCRdb re-called the 5' RACE reads with MiXCR. The sample contains roughly 120,000 distinct CDR3 sequences, roughly 8.9% of which appear only once. V usage is TRBV6-2 or TRBV6-3 and J usage is TRBJ2-7; D may be TRBD2 (6 bases). The sample in question was CD8+ T cells sorted from PBMCs, obtained 45 days after the yellow fever booster vaccination. The receptor's source is a man aged 25 to 40 who received the YFV17D yellow fever vaccine. DNA of the CDR3: TGTGCCAGCAGCCACCGGGACTTTTACGAGCAGTACTTC. It codes for CASSHRDFYEQYF.